Reported below is one T cell receptor beta chain. The antigen remains unidentified. This sample's TCRbeta library carried unique molecular identifier barcodes. TCRdb ran MiXCR on the PCR reads and lists one entry per CDR3 protein. The sample holds hundreds of thousands of distinct CDR3 sequences, 10% to 15% seen once. The entry originates in a study of T-cell reconstitution after alpha-beta-depleted transplantation in children. Broader study findings: Where alpha-beta T cells came from about two months after transplant was reportedly several hundred expanded graft clones. One year post-transplant, T-cell counts and diversity were largely derived from T cells produced anew. It was surviving recipient T cells and thymic progenitors that gave some patients high TCRbeta diversity at day 60.

The CDR3 totals 15 residues. Per the germline V gene, CDR1 is DFQATT and CDR2 is SNEGSKA (reference sequence). Trimming stripped 6 bases from V and 5 bases from J, with 22 bases between. The chain couples TRBV20-1 to TRBJ2-5, with D possibly being TRBD1 (5 bases). This TCR derives from a male patient between 5 and 17 years old who had a stem cell transplant for acute myeloid leukemia, so the T cells may come from the graft donor. The material was PBMCs, mostly from graft donor cells, obtained 360 days after TCRalphabeta/CD19-depleted stem cell transplant. The CDR3 loop reads CSAGDGHFTGETQYF. The CDR3 DNA sequence: TGCAGTGCCGGAGACGGACACTTTACTGGGGAGACCCAGTACTTC.